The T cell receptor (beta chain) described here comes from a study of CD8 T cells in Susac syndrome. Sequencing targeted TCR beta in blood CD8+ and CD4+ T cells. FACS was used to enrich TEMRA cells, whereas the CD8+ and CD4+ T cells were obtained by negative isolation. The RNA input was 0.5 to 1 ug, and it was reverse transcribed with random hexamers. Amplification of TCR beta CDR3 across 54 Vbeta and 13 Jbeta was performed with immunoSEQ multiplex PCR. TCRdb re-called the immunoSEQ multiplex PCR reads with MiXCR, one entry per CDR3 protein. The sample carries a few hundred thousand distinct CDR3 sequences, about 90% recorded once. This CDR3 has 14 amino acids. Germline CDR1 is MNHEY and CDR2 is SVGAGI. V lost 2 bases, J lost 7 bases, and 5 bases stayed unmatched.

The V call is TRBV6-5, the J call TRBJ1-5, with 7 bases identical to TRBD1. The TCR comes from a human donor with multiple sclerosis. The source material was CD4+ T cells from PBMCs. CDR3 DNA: TGTGCCAGCAGTTACGACAGGGAAGGGCAGCCCCAGCATTTT. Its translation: CASSYDREGQPQHF.